The source of this TCR beta chain is a study of shared clonotypes between healthy human individuals. The study, taken as a whole, reports: Around 5% of naive CD4 clonotypes were shared across a handful of donors.

In regard to this clone: Its antigen is not identified.

V trimming: 7 bases; J trimming: 4 bases; junction bases outside the gene matches: 2. The CDR3 covers 13 residues. Per the germline V gene, CDR1 is LNHDA and CDR2 is SQIVND (reference sequence). The assay was immunoSEQ multiplex PCR, and TCRdb's table has in-frame clones only and misses some. The data show 1.5 million to 1.9 million clones, with around 98% seen just once and around 0.45% held by the top ten. The chain recombines TRBV19 with TRBJ1-5; 9 nucleotides agree with TRBD1. Sequenced sample: naive CD4+ T cells sorted from blood. Documented subset: CD45RA+ positively selected. This TCR came from a young man in good health. DNA for the CDR3: TGTGCCAGTACCGACAGGGGGAATCAGCCCCAGCATTTT. Translated: CASTDRGNQPQHF.